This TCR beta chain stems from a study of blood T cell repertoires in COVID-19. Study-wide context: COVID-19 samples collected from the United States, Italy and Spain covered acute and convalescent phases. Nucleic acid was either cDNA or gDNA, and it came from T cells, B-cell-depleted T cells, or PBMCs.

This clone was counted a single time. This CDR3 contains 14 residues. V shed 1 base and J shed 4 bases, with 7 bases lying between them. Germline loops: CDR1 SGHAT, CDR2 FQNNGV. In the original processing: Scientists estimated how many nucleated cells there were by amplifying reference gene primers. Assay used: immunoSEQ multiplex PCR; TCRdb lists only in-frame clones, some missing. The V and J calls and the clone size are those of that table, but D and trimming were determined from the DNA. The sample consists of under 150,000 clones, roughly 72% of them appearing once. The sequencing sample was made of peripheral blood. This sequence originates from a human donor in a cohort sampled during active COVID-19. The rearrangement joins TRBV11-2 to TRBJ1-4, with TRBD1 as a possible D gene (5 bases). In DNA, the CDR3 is TGTGCCAGCAGCTTAGGACAGAATAATGAAAAACTGTTTTTT. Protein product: CASSLGQNNEKLFF.